The sequence of this T cell receptor (beta chain) was determined in a study of identical twins. Study outcomes and limitations: Excess sharing between twins was weaker in beta out-of-frame sequences. Researchers reported excess low generation probability among twin-shared out-of-frame alpha sequences. Invariant populations such as MAIT and iNKT cells could partly muddle zero-insertion analyses.

This clonotype was counted many times. Antigen: not known. This CDR3 is built from 14 residues. Germline CDR1 reads SGHRS; CDR2 reads YFSETQ. V was pared by 2 bases and J by 0 bases, with 1 base of the junction left unmatched. From the 5' RACE reads, TCRdb called clonotypes with MiXCR, one entry per CDR3 protein. The data contain about 240,000 distinct CDR3 sequences, roughly an eighth of them seen just once; the ten biggest clones take up roughly 3.7%. The same specimen was also included in a second study, on yellow fever vaccine responses in identical twins.

This chain connects TRBV5-1 to TRBJ1-1; 7 positions match TRBD1. The sample taken for sequencing was memory (CD45RO+) T cells sorted from blood. This TCR derives from a woman between 18 and 29 years old in good health. DNA of the CDR3: TGCGCCAGCAGCTTACAGGGGATGAACACTGAAGCTTTCTTT. Translating it yields CASSLQGMNTEAFF.